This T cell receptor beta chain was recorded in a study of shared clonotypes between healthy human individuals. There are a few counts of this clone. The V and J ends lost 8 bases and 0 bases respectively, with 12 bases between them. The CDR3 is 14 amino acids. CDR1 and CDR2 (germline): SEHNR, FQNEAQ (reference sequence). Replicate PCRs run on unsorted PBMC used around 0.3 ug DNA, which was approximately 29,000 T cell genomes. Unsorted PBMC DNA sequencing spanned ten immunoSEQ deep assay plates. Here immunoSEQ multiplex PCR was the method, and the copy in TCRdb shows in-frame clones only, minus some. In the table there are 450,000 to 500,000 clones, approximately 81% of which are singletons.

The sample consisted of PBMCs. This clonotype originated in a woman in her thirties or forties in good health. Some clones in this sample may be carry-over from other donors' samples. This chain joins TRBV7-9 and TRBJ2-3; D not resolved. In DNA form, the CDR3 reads TGTGCCAGCGGGTCCTCGTCTAGCACAGATACGCAGTATTTT. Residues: CASGSSSSTDTQYF.